The 10 T cell receptor beta chains below were found in one sample sequenced in a study of T cell responses to AZD1222 COVID-19 vaccine. Sequencing was performed with immunoSEQ multiplex PCR; in TCRdb, only in-frame clones are kept and a portion is missing. The sample yields under 95,000 clones, roughly 90% seen once. Sequencing used peripheral blood, obtained on day 0 of AZD1222 vaccination. Every receptor here comes from an adult in good health.

The V gene is TRBV10-1, the J gene TRBJ1-2; a weak D match, TRBD1 (5 bases). Deletions cut 0 bases from V and 8 bases from J, with 10 bases between. Germline CDR1 reads WNHNN; CDR2 reads SYGVQD (reference sequence). The CDR3 has 13 amino acids. DNA of the CDR3: TGCGCCAGCAGTGAGTCTGTCCGGGGCGGCTACACCTTC. Protein sequence: CASSESVRGGYTF.

This chain links TRBV3-1 (or the pseudogene TRBV3-2) with TRBJ1-2; 7 bases align to TRBD1. CDR1 and CDR2 from the germline V gene are LGHDT and YNNKEL (reference sequence). This CDR3 contains 17 residues. The junction had 15 bases not matched to a gene; V was cut back by 4 bases and J by 4 bases. CDR3: CASSPSWGQTSGYGYTF. Written as DNA, the CDR3 is TGTGCCAGCAGCCCCTCCTGGGGACAGACTTCGGGCTATGGCTACACCTTC.

The chain employs TRBV3-1 (or the pseudogene TRBV3-2) and TRBJ2-1; no definite D call. V was shortened by 1 base and J by 6 bases, with 1 base between the two germline ends. This CDR3 contains 11 residues. Germline CDR1 LGHDT, CDR2 YNNKEL (reference sequence). In DNA, the CDR3 is TGTGCCAGCAGCCAAGGCAATGAGCAGTTCTTC. Protein product: CASSQGNEQFF.

The CDR3 DNA follows: TGTGCCATCAAACCTCAGGGGTCGGCTACTGAAGCTTTCTTT. It yields the protein CAIKPQGSATEAFF. V gene TRBV27 combines with J gene TRBJ1-1, with D possibly matching TRBD1 (6 bases). Per the germline V gene, CDR1 is MNHEY and CDR2 is SMNVEV (reference sequence). V lost 10 bases and J lost 5, with 20 bases in between. The CDR3 contains 14 residues.

The chain uses TRBV14 and TRBJ1-3, with D hard to call. The CDR3 covers 15 residues. Germline CDR1 SGHDN, CDR2 FVKESK. V lost 1 base to trimming and J lost 0 bases, with 7 bases between them. CDR3 bases: TGTGCCAGCAGCCAAGTCGGATTCTCTGGAAACACCATATATTTT. This gives the protein CASSQVGFSGNTIYF. The full variable domain, rest sourced from reference TRBV14 and TRBJ1-3, is EAGVTQFPSHSVIEKGQTVTLRCDPISGHDNLYWYRRVMGKEIKFLLHFVKESKQDESGMPNNRFLAERTGGTYSTLKVQPAELEDSGVYFCASSQVGFSGNTIYFGEGSWLTVV.

The rearrangement joins TRBV19 to TRBJ1-1; possible D gene TRBD1, 6 bases. Germline V gives CDR1 LNHDA, CDR2 SQIVND (reference sequence). The V end was cut by 10 bases, the J end by 2 bases, with 17 bases between. The CDR3 sequence is 14 residues long. CDR3 sequence: CATQKTGFNTEAFF. Written as DNA, the CDR3 is TGTGCCACCCAAAAGACAGGTTTTAACACTGAAGCTTTCTTT.

The chain is built from TRBV29-1 and TRBJ1-2, with unresolved D. This CDR3 is 12 amino acids long. Germline lookup yields CDR1 SQVTM and CDR2 ANQGSEA. V shed 4 bases and J shed 1 base, with 7 bases lying between them. CDR3 nucleotide sequence: TGCAGCGTTGCGGACGGTAACTATGGCTACACCTTC. Protein product: CSVADGNYGYTF.

V usage is TRBV2 and J usage is TRBJ2-1; 7 nucleotides line up with TRBD2. Losses at the gene ends were 6 bases for V and 3 bases for J; bases not matched to a gene: 5. From germline, CDR1 is SNHLY and CDR2 FYNNEI. This CDR3 is 14 amino acids long. The CDR3 nucleotides read TGTGCCAGCAGGGAAACTAGCGTCTACAATGAGCAGTTCTTC. Translated: CASRETSVYNEQFF.

The chain carries TRBV5-1 and TRBJ1-2, with 8 bases matching TRBD1. Germline V lookup: CDR1 SGHRS, CDR2 YFSETQ. V gave up 6 bases and J gave up 4 bases; unmatched junction bases: 11. The CDR3 has 15 residues. Here the CDR3 reads CASTPGQGDRYGYTF. The CDR3 bases are TGCGCCAGCACGCCCGGACAGGGTGATCGCTATGGCTACACCTTC.

The chain uses TRBV6-4 and TRBJ1-3; D might be TRBD1 (5 bases). Deletions cut 6 bases from V and 3 bases from J, with 12 bases between. CDR3 length: 14 residues. Germline CDR1 and CDR2: MRHNA and SNTAGT. The CDR3: CASRADSYGNTIYF. CDR3 in DNA: TGTGCCAGCAGGGCAGACAGTTATGGAAACACCATATATTTT.